These 9 T cell receptor beta chains were all obtained from the same sample, sequenced in a study of beta chain features in type 1 diabetes. Overall study findings and caveats: When Type 1 diabetes patients were examined, their TCRB CDR3s proved moderately but significantly shorter in all four CD4+ subsets.

Which antigens these TCRs recognize remains unknown. Expressed TCRB transcripts got sequenced, as all isolated RNA was reverse transcribed. TCRdb's table, derived via immunoSEQ multiplex PCR, lists solely in-frame clones and lacks some. This sample has a few hundred thousand clones, with roughly 20% found just once. Sequencing was performed on naive CD4+ T cells from blood. Receptor source: a woman aged 40 to 55 with type 1 diabetes.

The chain employs TRBV9 and TRBJ1-2; D uncertain. Germline V gene sequence: CDR1 SGDLS, CDR2 YYNGEE. Trimming took off 0 bases at V and 4 bases at J, with 13 bases between the two ends. The CDR3 loop spans 15 amino acids. The CDR3, as DNA: TGTGCCAGCAGCGTAGCTGAGGAGGGATTCTATGGCTACACCTTC. It translates to CASSVAEEGFYGYTF.

The chain links TRBV27 to TRBJ1-2, with D unresolved. Germline lookup yields CDR1 MNHEY and CDR2 SMNVEV (reference sequence). Deletions cut 6 bases from V and 5 bases from J, with 13 bases between. There are 13 residues in the CDR3. CDR3 in amino acids: CASSPREAYGYTF. The CDR3 bases are TGTGCCAGCAGCCCCCGGGAGGCTTATGGCTACACCTTC.

The CDR3 spells CASSLGAGGSPLHF. The CDR3 coding sequence is TGTGCCAGCAGCTTAGGAGCAGGGGGATCACCCCTCCACTTT. The chain recombines TRBV7-3 with TRBJ1-6; the match to TRBD1 covers 7 bases. The length of the CDR3 is 14 residues. V lost 2 bases and J lost 10; bases outside the gene matches: 5. The V gene's germline CDR1 is SGHTA and CDR2 FQGTGA.

The V and J genes are TRBV4-2 and TRBJ1-4; no reliable D call. The CDR3 is made up of 14 amino acids. Germline values: CDR1 LGHNA, CDR2 YNFKEQ. The V end was cut by 0 bases, the J end by 12 bases, with 14 bases between. The CDR3 nucleotides read TGTGCCAGCAGCCAAGAGTCTGCGGCCGGCGAACTGTTTTTT. Its protein product is CASSQESAAGELFF.

The sample holds a few counts of this clone. This chain links TRBV5-4 with TRBJ2-2; D gene unclear. Trimming took 4 bases from V and 2 from J, leaving 18 bases between them. This CDR3 contains 17 residues. Germline V CDR1 and CDR2: SGHNT, YYREEE (reference sequence). CDR3 nucleotides: TGTGCCAGCAGCCCCCGGGTGGCCTTAGGTAACACCGGGGAGCTGTTTTTT. Translation gives CASSPRVALGNTGELFF.

The chain has TRBV9 and TRBJ2-2; 9 bases are shared with TRBD2. Per the germline V gene, CDR1 is SGDLS and CDR2 is YYNGEE. This CDR3 is 16 amino acids long. The J segment lost 1 base and the V segment lost 0 bases, leaving 1 base of the junction unmatched. The DNA of the CDR3 is TGTGCCAGCAGCGTAGGACTAGCGGAGAACACCGGGGAGCTGTTTTTT. Protein sequence: CASSVGLAENTGELFF. Drawing the rest from reference TRBV9 and TRBJ2-2, the complete variable domain is DSGVTQTPKHLITATGQRVTLRCSPRSGDLSVYWYQQSLDQGLQFLIQYYNGEERAKGNILERFSAQQFPDLHSELNLSSLELGDSALYFCASSVGLAENTGELFFGEGSRLTVL.

The gene calls are TRBV9 and TRBJ1-1; maybe TRBD1 (5 bases). The CDR3 extends over 15 amino acids. V was shortened by 0 bases and J by 5 bases, with 14 bases between the two germline ends. Germline V lookup: CDR1 SGDLS, CDR2 YYNGEE. In DNA form, the CDR3 reads TGTGCCAGCAGCGTAGGGGAGGGGCGGCGGACTGAAGCTTTCTTT. Translated, it gives CASSVGEGRRTEAFF.

This clone was observed a few times. V gene TRBV5-1 combines with J gene TRBJ2-1, with D possibly being TRBD1 (6 bases). Germline values: CDR1 SGHRS, CDR2 YFSETQ. The V end lost 0 bases, the J end lost 7 bases, and 14 bases lay between the germline ends. The CDR3 has 15 residues. For the CDR3, the DNA is TGCGCCAGCAGCTTGGTGGTGACAGGTAGGAATGAGCAGTTCTTC. This translates into CASSLVVTGRNEQFF.

V and J are TRBV5-1 and TRBJ2-3, with TRBD1 identical over 9 bases. The germline V gene has CDR1 SGHRS and CDR2 YFSETQ. The trim removed 0 bases at V and 2 bases at J, leaving 7 bases unmatched. This CDR3 has 17 residues. Here the CDR3 reads CASSLAGQGLPTDTQYF. The CDR3 DNA follows: TGCGCCAGCAGCTTGGCCGGACAGGGGCTCCCCACAGATACGCAGTATTTT.